This T cell receptor (beta chain) was captured by sequencing in a study of blood T cell repertoires in COVID-19. About the research overall: From the United States, Italy and Spain came samples of acute and convalescent COVID-19. PBMCs, B-cell-depleted T cells, or T cells were the source of the cDNA or gDNA that made up the material.

As processed by the authors: Amplification from reference gene primers served as the basis for estimated nucleated cell counts. Here immunoSEQ multiplex PCR was the method, and the copy in TCRdb shows in-frame clones only, minus some. Clone size and the V and J calls come from that table; the DNA yielded D and trimming. In the table there are some 120,000 clones, roughly four fifths of which are singletons. This clone was observed a handful of times. The TCR comes from a man in his 60s with acute or convalescent COVID-19. What was sequenced was peripheral blood.

This CDR3 reads CASSWDIMNTEAFF. The CDR3 coding sequence is TGTGCCAGCAGCTGGGACATTATGAACACTGAAGCTTTCTTT. The chain recombines TRBV7-6 with TRBJ1-1, with D maybe TRBD1 (6 bases). CDR1 and CDR2 from the germline V gene are SGHVS and FNYEAQ. There are 14 residues in the CDR3. With 4 bases removed from V and 0 bases from J, the gap between germline ends came to 9 bases.